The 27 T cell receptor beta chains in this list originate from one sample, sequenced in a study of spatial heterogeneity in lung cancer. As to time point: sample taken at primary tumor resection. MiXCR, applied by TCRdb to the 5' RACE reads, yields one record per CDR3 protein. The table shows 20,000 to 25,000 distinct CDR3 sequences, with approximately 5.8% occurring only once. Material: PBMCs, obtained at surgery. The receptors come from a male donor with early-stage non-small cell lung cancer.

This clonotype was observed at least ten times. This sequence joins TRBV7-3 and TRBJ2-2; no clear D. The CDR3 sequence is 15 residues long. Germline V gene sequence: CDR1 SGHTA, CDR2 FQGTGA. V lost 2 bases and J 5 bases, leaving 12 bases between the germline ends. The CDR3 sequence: CASSLFAGPTGELFF. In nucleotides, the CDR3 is TGTGCCAGCAGCTTATTTGCAGGCCCGACCGGGGAGCTGTTTTTT.

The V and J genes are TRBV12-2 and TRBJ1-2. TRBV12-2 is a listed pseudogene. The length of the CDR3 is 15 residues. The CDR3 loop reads CASRLAGRRIYGYTF. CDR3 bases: TGTGCAAGTCGCTTAGCGGGTCGTCGGATCTATGGCTACACCTTC.

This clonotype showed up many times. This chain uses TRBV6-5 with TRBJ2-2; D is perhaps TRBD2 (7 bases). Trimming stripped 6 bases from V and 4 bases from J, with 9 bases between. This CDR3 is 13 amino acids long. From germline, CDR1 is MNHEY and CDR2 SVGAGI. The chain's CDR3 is CASSGGRTGELFF. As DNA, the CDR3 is TGTGCCAGCAGCGGGGGGCGCACCGGGGAGCTGTTTTTT.

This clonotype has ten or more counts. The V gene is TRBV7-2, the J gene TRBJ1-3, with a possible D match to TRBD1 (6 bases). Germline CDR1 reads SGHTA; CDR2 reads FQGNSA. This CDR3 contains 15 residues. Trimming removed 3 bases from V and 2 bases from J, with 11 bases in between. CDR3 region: CASSFQGPAGNTIYF. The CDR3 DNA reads TGTGCCAGCAGCTTCCAGGGGCCGGCTGGAAACACCATATATTTT.

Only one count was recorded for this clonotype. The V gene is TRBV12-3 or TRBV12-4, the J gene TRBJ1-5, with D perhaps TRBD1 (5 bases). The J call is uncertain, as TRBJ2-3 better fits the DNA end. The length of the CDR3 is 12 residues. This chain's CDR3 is CASTRRGQPQYF. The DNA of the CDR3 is TGTGCCAGCACGAGAAGGGGTCAGCCCCAGTATTTT.

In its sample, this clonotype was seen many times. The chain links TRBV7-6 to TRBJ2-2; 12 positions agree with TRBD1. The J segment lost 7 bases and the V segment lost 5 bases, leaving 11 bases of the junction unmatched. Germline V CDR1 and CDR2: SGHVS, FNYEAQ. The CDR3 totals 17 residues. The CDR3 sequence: CASSISGTGGSHGELFF. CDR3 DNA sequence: TGTGCCAGCAGCATTTCCGGGACAGGGGGCTCTCACGGGGAGCTGTTTTTT.

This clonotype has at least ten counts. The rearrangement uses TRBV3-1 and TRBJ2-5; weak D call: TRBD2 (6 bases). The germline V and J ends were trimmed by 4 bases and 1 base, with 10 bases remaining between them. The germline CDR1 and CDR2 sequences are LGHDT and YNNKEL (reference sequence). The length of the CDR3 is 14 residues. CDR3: CASSRGVPQETQYF. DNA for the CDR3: TGTGCCAGCAGCCGCGGGGTCCCCCAAGAGACCCAGTACTTC.

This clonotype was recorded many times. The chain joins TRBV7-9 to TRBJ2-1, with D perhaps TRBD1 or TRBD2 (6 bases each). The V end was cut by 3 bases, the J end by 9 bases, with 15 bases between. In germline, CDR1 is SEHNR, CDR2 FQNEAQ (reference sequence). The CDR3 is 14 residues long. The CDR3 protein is CASSFGGRLVEQFF. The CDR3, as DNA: TGTGCCAGCAGCTTCGGGGGCCGGTTGGTTGAGCAGTTCTTC.

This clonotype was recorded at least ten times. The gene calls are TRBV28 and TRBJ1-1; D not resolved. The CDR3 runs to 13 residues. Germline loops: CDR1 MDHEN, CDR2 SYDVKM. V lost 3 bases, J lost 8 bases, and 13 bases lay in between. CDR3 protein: CASSFGQHVEAFF. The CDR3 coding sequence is TGTGCCAGCAGTTTTGGGCAGCATGTCGAAGCTTTCTTT.

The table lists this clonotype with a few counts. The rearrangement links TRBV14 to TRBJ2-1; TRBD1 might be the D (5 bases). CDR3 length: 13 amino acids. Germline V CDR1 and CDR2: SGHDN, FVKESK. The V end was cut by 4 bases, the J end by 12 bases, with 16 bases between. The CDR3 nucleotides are TGTGCCAGCAGCCCTTACACGGACCAGGGGCAGTTCTTC. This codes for CASSPYTDQGQFF.

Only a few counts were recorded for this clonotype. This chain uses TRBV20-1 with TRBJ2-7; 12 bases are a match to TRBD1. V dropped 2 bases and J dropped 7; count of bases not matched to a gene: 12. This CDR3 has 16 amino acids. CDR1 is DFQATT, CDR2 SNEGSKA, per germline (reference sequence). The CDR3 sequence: CSARPPPGQGAQEQYF. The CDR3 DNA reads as TGCAGTGCTAGACCGCCTCCGGGACAGGGGGCGCAAGAGCAGTACTTC.

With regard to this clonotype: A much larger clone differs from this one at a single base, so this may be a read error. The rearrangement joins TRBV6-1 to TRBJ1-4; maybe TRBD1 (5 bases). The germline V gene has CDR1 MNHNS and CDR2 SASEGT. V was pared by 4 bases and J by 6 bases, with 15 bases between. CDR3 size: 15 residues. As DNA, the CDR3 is TGTGCCAGCAGTGTATCCTACCGGGGGTATGAAAAACTGTTTTTT. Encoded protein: CASSVSYRGYEKLFF.

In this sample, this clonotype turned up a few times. The CDR3 spells CASGQPTGLHEQYF. The CDR3 bases are TGTGCTAGTGGTCAGCCAACAGGGCTCCACGAGCAGTACTTC. The chain uses TRBV12-5 and TRBJ2-7; D perhaps matches TRBD1 (6 bases). V lost 5 bases, J lost 5 bases, and 16 bases lay in between. CDR1 and CDR2 from the germline V gene are LGHNT and FRNRAP. CDR3 length: 14 residues.

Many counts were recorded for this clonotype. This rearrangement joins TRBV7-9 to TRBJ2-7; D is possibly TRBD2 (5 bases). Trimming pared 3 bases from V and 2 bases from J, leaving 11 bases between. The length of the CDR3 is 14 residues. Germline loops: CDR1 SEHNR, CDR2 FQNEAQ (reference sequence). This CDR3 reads CASSFTGSTYEQYF. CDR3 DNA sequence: TGTGCCAGCAGCTTTACGGGGTCCACCTACGAGCAGTACTTC.

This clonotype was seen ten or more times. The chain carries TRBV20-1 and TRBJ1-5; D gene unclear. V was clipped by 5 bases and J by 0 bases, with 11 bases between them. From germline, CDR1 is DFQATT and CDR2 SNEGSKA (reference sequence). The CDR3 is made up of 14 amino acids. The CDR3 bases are TGCAGTGCTGTCCGGACGGATAGCAATCAGCCCCAGCATTTT. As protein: CSAVRTDSNQPQHF.

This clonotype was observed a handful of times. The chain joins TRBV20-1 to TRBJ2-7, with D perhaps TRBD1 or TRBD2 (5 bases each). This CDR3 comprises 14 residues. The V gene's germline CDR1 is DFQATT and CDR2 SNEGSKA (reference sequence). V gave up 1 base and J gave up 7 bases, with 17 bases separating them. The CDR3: CSARVGASEGEQYF. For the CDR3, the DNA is TGCAGTGCTAGAGTAGGGGCCTCTGAGGGGGAGCAGTACTTC.

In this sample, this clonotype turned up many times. In nucleotides, the CDR3 is TGTGCCAGCAGCTCGAGCGGGATAACCACAGATACGCAGTATTTT. Its protein product is CASSSSGITTDTQYF. V gene TRBV7-9 combines with J gene TRBJ2-3; the match to TRBD2 covers 7 bases. V lost 4 bases and J lost 2; bases outside the gene matches: 6. This CDR3 is built from 15 residues. Germline loops: CDR1 SEHNR, CDR2 FQNEAQ (reference sequence).

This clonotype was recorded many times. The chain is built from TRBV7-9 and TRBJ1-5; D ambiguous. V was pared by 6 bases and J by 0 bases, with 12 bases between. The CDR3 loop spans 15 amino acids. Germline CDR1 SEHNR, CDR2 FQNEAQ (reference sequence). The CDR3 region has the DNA TGTGCCAGCAGTTTTTCCGGGGATAGCAATCAGCCCCAGCATTTT. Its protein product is CASSFSGDSNQPQHF.

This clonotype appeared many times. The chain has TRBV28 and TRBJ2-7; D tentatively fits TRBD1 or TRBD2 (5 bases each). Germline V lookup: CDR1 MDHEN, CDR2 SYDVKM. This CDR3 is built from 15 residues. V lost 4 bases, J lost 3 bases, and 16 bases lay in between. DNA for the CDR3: TGTGCCAGCAGTTCCTCCTCCGGGACGCTCTACGAGCAGTACTTC. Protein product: CASSSSSGTLYEQYF.

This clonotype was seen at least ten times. CDR3 DNA sequence: TGTGCCAGCGGCGGGGAAGAGACCCAGTACTTC. Protein sequence: CASGGEETQYF. V usage is TRBV11-2 and J usage is TRBJ2-5; possibly TRBD2 for D (6 bases). CDR3 length equals 11 residues. Trimming removed 8 bases from V and 3 bases from J, with 7 bases in between. From germline, CDR1 is SGHAT and CDR2 FQNNGV.

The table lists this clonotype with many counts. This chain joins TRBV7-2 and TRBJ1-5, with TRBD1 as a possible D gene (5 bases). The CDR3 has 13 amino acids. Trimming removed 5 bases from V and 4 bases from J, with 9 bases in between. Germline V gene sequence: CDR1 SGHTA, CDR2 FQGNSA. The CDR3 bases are TGTGCCAGCAGCCGACAGTCTAATCAGCCCCAGCATTTT. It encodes CASSRQSNQPQHF.

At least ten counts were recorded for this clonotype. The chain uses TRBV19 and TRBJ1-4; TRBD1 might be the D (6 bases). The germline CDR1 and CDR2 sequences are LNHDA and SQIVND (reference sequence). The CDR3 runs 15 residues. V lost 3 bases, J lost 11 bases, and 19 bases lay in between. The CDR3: CASSIPVVGATKLFF. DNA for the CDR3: TGTGCCAGTAGTATCCCTGTGGTGGGGGCGACGAAACTGTTTTTT. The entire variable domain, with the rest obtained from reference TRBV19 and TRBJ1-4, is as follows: DGGITQSPKYLFRKEGQNVTLSCEQNLNHDAMYWYRQDPGQGLRLIYYSQIVNDFQKGDIAEGYSVSREKKESFPLTVTSAQKNPTAFYLCASSIPVVGATKLFFGSGTQLSVL.

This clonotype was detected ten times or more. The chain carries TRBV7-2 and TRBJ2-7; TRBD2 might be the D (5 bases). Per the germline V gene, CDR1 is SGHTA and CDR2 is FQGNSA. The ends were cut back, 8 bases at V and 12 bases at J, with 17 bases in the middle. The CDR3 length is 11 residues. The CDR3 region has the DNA TGTGCCAGCGGGGAAGGACCCGGGGTGTACTTC. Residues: CASGEGPGVYF.

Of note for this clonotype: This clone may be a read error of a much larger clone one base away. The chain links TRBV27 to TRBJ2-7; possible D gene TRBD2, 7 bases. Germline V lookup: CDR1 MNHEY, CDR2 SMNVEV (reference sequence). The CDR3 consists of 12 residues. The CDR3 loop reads CVSRGGGYEQYF. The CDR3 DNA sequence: TGTGTCAGCAGGGGCGGGGGCTACGAGCAGTACTTC.

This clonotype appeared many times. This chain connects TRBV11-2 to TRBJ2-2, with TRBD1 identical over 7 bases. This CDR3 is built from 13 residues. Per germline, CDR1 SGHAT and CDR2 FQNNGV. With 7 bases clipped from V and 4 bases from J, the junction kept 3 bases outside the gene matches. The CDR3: CASIGTATGELFF. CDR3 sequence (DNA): TGTGCCAGCATTGGGACAGCCACCGGGGAGCTGTTTTTT.

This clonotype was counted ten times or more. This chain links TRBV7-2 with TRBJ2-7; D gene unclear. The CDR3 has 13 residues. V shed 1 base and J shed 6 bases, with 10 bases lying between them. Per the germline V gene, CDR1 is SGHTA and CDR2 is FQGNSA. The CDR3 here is CASSLEQSVEQYF. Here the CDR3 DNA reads TGTGCCAGCAGCTTAGAACAGTCCGTCGAGCAGTACTTC. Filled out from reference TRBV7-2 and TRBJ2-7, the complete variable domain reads GAGVSQSPSNKVTEKGKDVELRCDPISGHTALYWYRQSLGQGLEFLIYFQGNSAPDKSGLPSDRFSAERTGGSVSTLTIQRTQQEDSAVYLCASSLEQSVEQYFGPGTRLTVT.

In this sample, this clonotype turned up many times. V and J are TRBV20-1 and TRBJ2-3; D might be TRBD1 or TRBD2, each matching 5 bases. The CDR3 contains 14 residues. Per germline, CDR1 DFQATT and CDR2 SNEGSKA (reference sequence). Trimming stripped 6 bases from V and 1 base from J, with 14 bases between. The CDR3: CSALRVRGTDTQYF. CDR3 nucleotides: TGCAGTGCGCTGAGGGTCAGGGGCACAGATACGCAGTATTTT.